This is a list of T cell receptor beta chains from one sample in a study of OX40 agonist ivuxolimab in advanced cancers. Profiling relied on immunoSEQ multiplex PCR, and the TCRdb table lists in-frame clones only, not all of them. In the table there are about 37,000 clones, approximately 90% of which are singletons. This sample comprised CD4+ or CD8+ T cells sorted from blood, obtained in a trial of the OX40 agonist ivuxolimab. The receptors come from an adult with an advanced solid tumor such as melanoma, head and neck, liver or kidney cancer. Both conserved end residues are part of each CDR3. D genes are given only for firm matches. Expanded clones are given a class, and other clones once, few, many or no size at all.

clone size	D gene	J gene	CDR3 length	V gene	CDR3 protein	CDR3 DNA
-	-	TRBJ1-3	14	TRBV18	CASSPSGNGNTIYF	TGTGCCAGCTCACCTTCGGGGAATGGAAACACCATATATTTT
once	-	TRBJ2-7	13	TRBV7-2	CASSLEVQREQYF	TGTGCCAGCAGCTTAGAGGTGCAGCGCGAGCAGTACTTC
-	-	TRBJ1-1	10	TRBV5-6	CASSFDESFF	TGTGCCAGCAGCTTTGACGAGTCTTTCTTT
-	-	TRBJ2-4	13	TRBV25-1	CASSENRKNIQYF	TGTGCCAGCAGTGAAAACAGGAAAAACATTCAGTACTTC
-	TRBD2	TRBJ2-1	17	TRBV4-2	CASSRDTAGGSNNEQFF	TGTGCCAGCAGCCGCGATACAGCGGGGGGGTCCAACAATGAGCAGTTCTTC
once	TRBD1	TRBJ1-2	17	TRBV19	CASSISQGARRGYGYTF	TGTGCCAGTAGTATAAGTCAGGGGGCGCGGCGAGGCTATGGCTACACCTTC
-	-	TRBJ1-2	14	TRBV28	CASSLSLGANGYTF	TGTGCCAGCAGCTTGTCCCTAGGGGCCAATGGCTACACCTTC
-	-	TRBJ1-6	13	TRBV7-3	CASREAGNSPLHF	TGTGCCAGCAGAGAGGCGGGTAATTCACCCCTCCACTTT
-	-	TRBJ2-7	11	TRBV11-2	CASSFQHEQYF	TGTGCCAGCAGCTTCCAGCACGAGCAGTACTTC
-	-	TRBJ2-6	15	TRBV18	CASSPPASGANVLTF	TGTGCCAGCTCACCTCCGGCCTCTGGGGCCAACGTCCTGACTTTC
-	TRBD2	TRBJ2-7	17	TRBV5-4	CASRPARDGRRGGEQYF	TGTGCCAGCAGACCTGCTCGGGACGGGAGGAGGGGCGGCGAGCAGTACTTC
-	-	TRBJ1-2	14	TRBV7-9	CASSQGTLRHGYTF	TGTGCCAGCAGTCAAGGGACTCTTAGGCATGGCTACACCTTC
-	-	TRBJ2-7	14	TRBV11-3	CASSLSGAVYEQYF	TGTGCCAGCAGCTTGTCAGGGGCAGTCTACGAGCAGTACTTC
-	-	TRBJ1-5	13	TRBV19	CASSIGRVGPQHF	TGTGCCAGTAGTATCGGCAGGGTGGGGCCCCAGCATTTT
once	TRBD1	TRBJ2-2	15	TRBV28	CASSPFWTGTGELFF	TGTGCCAGCAGCCCCTTTTGGACAGGGACCGGGGAGCTGTTTTTT
-	-	TRBJ1-3	16	TRBV14	CASSHRALRSGNTIYF	TGTGCCAGCAGCCATCGCGCCCTGAGATCTGGAAACACCATATATTTT
-	TRBD2	TRBJ2-3	14	TRBV7-2	CASSLRLAGDTQYF	TGTGCCAGCAGCTTAAGACTAGCGGGAGATACGCAGTATTTT
-	TRBD1	TRBJ2-7	15	TRBV15	CATRYKQGAAYEQYF	TGTGCCACCAGATATAAACAGGGGGCGGCCTACGAGCAGTACTTC
-	TRBD1	TRBJ2-7	13	TRBV7-3	CASSLGTGLEQYF	TGTGCCAGCAGCCTAGGGACAGGCCTCGAGCAGTACTTC
-	-	TRBJ2-5	13	TRBV6-1	CASSEWSQETQYF	TGTGCCAGCAGTGAATGGTCCCAAGAGACCCAGTACTTC
-	-	TRBJ2-7	13	TRBV11-1	CASSLELSGEQYF	TGTGCCAGCAGCTTAGAGCTCTCGGGGGAGCAGTACTTC
-	TRBD1	TRBJ1-1	13	TRBV6-4	CASSPTGPTGAFF	TGTGCCAGCAGCCCGACAGGGCCCACGGGAGCTTTCTTT
-	-	TRBJ1-4	14	TRBV14	CASSQVNQGEKLFF	TGTGCCAGCAGCCAAGTTAATCAGGGAGAAAAACTGTTTTTT
-	TRBD2	TRBJ2-3	18	TRBV4-2	CASSQGPPSGGVTDTQYF	TGTGCCAGCAGCCAAGGCCCTCCTAGCGGGGGGGTCACAGATACGCAGTATTTT
-	-	TRBJ1-4	16	TRBV11-2	CASSLGVQGTNEKLFF	TGTGCCAGCAGCTTAGGTGTACAGGGAACTAATGAAAAACTGTTTTTT
-	-	TRBJ1-2	12	TRBV19	CASSNGHYGYTF	TGTGCCAGTAGTAACGGACACTATGGCTACACCTTC
-	-	TRBJ2-5	13	TRBV7-2	CASTLNGGETQYF	TGTGCCAGCACCCTCAATGGGGGAGAGACCCAGTACTTC
-	-	TRBJ1-5	14	TRBV7-2	CASSLVIGQQPQHF	TGTGCCAGCAGCTTAGTGATCGGGCAGCAGCCCCAGCATTTT
-	-	TRBJ2-7	12	TRBV19	CASSSRSYEQYF	TGTGCCAGTAGTTCCCGCTCCTACGAGCAGTACTTC
-	-	TRBJ1-2	15	TRBV18	CASSPVSNLLRGYTF	TGTGCCAGCTCACCAGTAAGCAATCTTCTGCGTGGCTACACCTTC
-	-	TRBJ1-5	14	TRBV7-9	CASSLGPGNQPQHF	TGTGCCAGCAGCTTGGGGCCAGGGAATCAGCCCCAGCATTTT
-	-	TRBJ1-1	14	TRBV5-4	CASSLPRGNTEAFF	TGTGCCAGCAGCTTGCCCAGGGGGAACACTGAAGCTTTCTTT
-	-	TRBJ2-7	12	TRBV29-1	CSVGAWQDEQYF	TGCAGCGTTGGGGCCTGGCAGGACGAGCAGTACTTC
-	-	TRBJ2-7	16	TRBV10-3	CAISESRQDLSYEQYF	TGTGCCATCAGTGAGTCCCGACAGGATTTGTCCTACGAGCAGTACTTC
once	-	TRBJ1-1	12	TRBV12-5	CASGLEPLRAFF	TGTGCTAGTGGTTTGGAGCCATTGAGAGCTTTCTTT
-	-	TRBJ2-7	17	TRBV12-5	CASGPPPRGPSSYEQYF	TGTGCTAGTGGTCCACCCCCTAGGGGCCCCAGCTCCTACGAGCAGTACTTC
-	TRBD1	TRBJ1-2	15	TRBV19	CASRPGQGAPHGYTF	TGTGCCAGTAGACCCGGACAGGGGGCCCCCCATGGCTACACCTTC
-	-	TRBJ1-1	14	TRBV18	CASSPSQGGTEAFF	TGTGCCAGCTCACCCTCCCAGGGCGGCACTGAAGCTTTCTTT
-	-	TRBJ2-3	15	TRBV15	CATSRDVTGTDTQYF	TGTGCCACCAGCAGAGATGTCACGGGCACAGATACGCAGTATTTT
-	-	TRBJ1-5	17	TRBV30	CASLDMRTPVSNQPQHF	TGTGCCTCCTTGGATATGCGGACACCGGTTAGCAATCAGCCCCAGCATTTT
-	-	TRBJ1-2	13	TRBV27	CASSFQGFGGYTF	TGTGCCAGCAGTTTCCAGGGGTTTGGGGGCTACACCTTC
-	TRBD2	TRBJ2-3	15	TRBV5-4	CASSLTSGGTDTQYF	TGTGCCAGCAGCTTGACTAGCGGGGGTACAGATACGCAGTATTTT
-	-	TRBJ1-5	13	TRBV6-5	CASGRDAYQPQHF	TGTGCCAGCGGGAGGGACGCATATCAGCCCCAGCATTTT
-	TRBD1	TRBJ2-5	19	TRBV7-9	CASSLPSGRGAVQGETQYF	TGTGCCAGCAGCTTACCTAGTGGGCGCGGAGCCGTACAGGGGGAGACCCAGTACTTC
-	-	TRBJ2-7	17	TRBV11-2	CASSLMGINPRDDEQYF	TGTGCCAGCAGCTTAATGGGGATAAACCCAAGGGACGACGAGCAGTACTTC
once	-	TRBJ1-1	13	TRBV2	CASSEGGSTEAFF	TGTGCCAGCAGTGAGGGGGGAAGTACTGAAGCTTTCTTT
-	-	TRBJ1-1	12	TRBV7-9	CASSLEHREAFF	TGTGCCAGCAGCTTAGAACACAGGGAAGCTTTCTTT
-	-	TRBJ1-3	14	TRBV7-2	CASSTAFSGNTIYF	TGTGCCAGCAGTACAGCGTTCTCTGGAAACACCATATATTTT
-	-	TRBJ2-1	12	TRBV7-2	CASSLLNNEQFF	TGTGCCAGCAGCTTATTAAACAATGAGCAGTTCTTC
-	-	TRBJ1-4	14	TRBV5-5	CASSLLQGFEKLFF	TGTGCCAGCAGCTTATTACAGGGATTTGAAAAACTGTTTTTT
-	TRBD2	TRBJ2-3	16	TRBV4-2	CASSQERTGGFLAQYF	TGTGCCAGCAGCCAAGAGAGGACGGGAGGCTTCCTCGCGCAGTATTTT
-	-	TRBJ1-1	14	TRBV19	CASRRPLRDTEAFF	TGTGCCAGTAGGCGACCACTGAGGGACACTGAAGCTTTCTTT
few	TRBD1	TRBJ1-5	18	TRBV15	CATEATGTGGAGNQPQHF	TGTGCCACCGAGGCAACCGGGACAGGGGGCGCCGGCAATCAGCCCCAGCATTTT
-	-	TRBJ2-3	13	TRBV5-6	CASRRTGVDTQYF	TGTGCCAGCAGAAGGACCGGGGTGGATACGCAGTATTTT
-	-	TRBJ2-7	15	TRBV18	CASSPGGPPYYEQYF	TGTGCCAGCTCACCGGGGGGCCCGCCTTACTACGAGCAGTACTTC
-	-	TRBJ2-7	12	TRBV7-9	CASSATGTEQYF	TGTGCCAGCAGCGCCACAGGGACCGAGCAGTACTTC
-	-	TRBJ1-5	17	TRBV4-2	CASSPPRGEGSNQPQHF	TGTGCCAGCAGCCCGCCCCGGGGGGAAGGGAGCAATCAGCCCCAGCATTTT
-	TRBD1	TRBJ2-7	12	TRBV2	CASGTETYEQYF	TGTGCCAGCGGGACAGAAACCTACGAGCAGTACTTC
few	TRBD1	TRBJ1-1	12	TRBV5-6	CASSGRTGSTFF	TGTGCCAGCAGCGGAAGGACAGGGTCAACTTTCTTT